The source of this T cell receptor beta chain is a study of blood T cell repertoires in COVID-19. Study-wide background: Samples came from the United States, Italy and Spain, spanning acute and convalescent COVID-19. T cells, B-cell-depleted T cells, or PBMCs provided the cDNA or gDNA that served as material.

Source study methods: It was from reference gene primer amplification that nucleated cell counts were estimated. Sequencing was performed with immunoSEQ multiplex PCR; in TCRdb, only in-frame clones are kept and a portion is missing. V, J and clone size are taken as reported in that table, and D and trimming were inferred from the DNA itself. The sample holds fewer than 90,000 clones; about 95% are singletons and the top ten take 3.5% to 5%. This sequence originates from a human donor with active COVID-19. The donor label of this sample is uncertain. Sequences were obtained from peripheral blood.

The CDR3: CASSLDSYSNQPQHF. The CDR3 DNA sequence: TGTGCCAGCAGCTTAGACAGCTATAGCAATCAGCCCCAGCATTTT. The rearrangement links TRBV7-6 to TRBJ1-5; D not certain. The CDR3 runs to 15 residues. The V gene lost 1 base and the J gene lost 0 bases, with 7 bases spanning the gap. The germline gives CDR1 SGHVS, CDR2 FNYEAQ.